The source of this T cell receptor (beta chain) is a study of blood T cell repertoires in COVID-19. Study in general: PBMCs, B-cell-depleted T cells, or T cells were the source of the cDNA or gDNA that made up the material.

After removal of 5 bases from V and 7 bases from J, the junction contained 6 bases not matched to a gene. CDR1 is MNHEY, CDR2 SVGAGI, per germline. The CDR3 is 15 amino acids. Original processing notes: Amplifying reference gene primers gave estimates of nucleated cell counts. Generated by immunoSEQ multiplex PCR, the TCRdb table keeps only in-frame clones and is missing some. Clone size and the V and J calls come from that table; the DNA yielded D and trimming. Among some 170,000 clones listed, 85% were seen once. The chain employs TRBV6-5 and TRBJ2-1, with TRBD2 matching over 12 bases. Sequences were obtained from peripheral blood. The receptor was isolated from a man between 35 and 55 years old with acute or convalescent COVID-19. The CDR3 here is CASSTGTSGPNEQFF. CDR3 in DNA: TGTGCCAGCAGTACCGGGACTAGCGGGCCGAATGAGCAGTTCTTC.